The clone carrying this T cell receptor beta chain appeared a few times. Its antigen remains unknown. The data were obtained in a study of cytomegalovirus exposure and HLA in healthy donors. Overall study context: Within an early data release were approximately 85 million unique TCRs drawn from HLA-typed donors. Assignment to the Caucasian-associated ancestry cluster applied to over 70% of the approximately 360 genotyped donors. Study-wide results and limits: Within an earlier analysis, most TCR beta V segments proved productive either about 87% or about 30% of the time.

13 Jbeta primers and 60 Vbeta primers were used for the PCR. Data came from immunoSEQ multiplex PCR; TCRdb stores just in-frame clones and leaves some out. The top ten clones hold approximately 1.4% of a sample with around 180,000 clones, about 72% of them seen once. The donors gave bone marrow, and they were healthy. The CDR3 consists of 16 residues. Germline lookup yields CDR1 SGHAT and CDR2 FQDESV (reference sequence). After removal of 3 bases from V and 0 bases from J, the junction contained 6 bases not matched to a gene. The chain joins TRBV11-1 to TRBJ1-1; 8 bases are a match to TRBD1. The origin of this receptor is a girl between 10 and 17 years old in good health and CMV-seronegative. Sequenced material: PBMCs. The CDR3 loop reads CASSLEGQALNTEAFF. For the CDR3, the DNA is TGTGCCAGCAGCTTGGAGGGACAGGCCTTGAACACTGAAGCTTTCTTT.